This T cell receptor (beta chain) derives from a study of blood T cell repertoires in COVID-19. The overall study: Recovered participants had two consecutive negative NP/OP PCR tests, healthcare professional clearance, or symptom resolution.

The CDR3 covers 16 residues. CDR1 MDHEN and CDR2 SYDVKM come from the germline V gene. The J segment lost 4 bases and the V segment lost 6 bases, leaving 8 bases of the junction unmatched. Per the original data handling: Reference gene primer amplification gave nucleated cell count estimates. Data came from immunoSEQ multiplex PCR; TCRdb stores just in-frame clones and leaves some out. That table is the source of V, J and clone size, and D and trimming were worked out from the DNA. This sample has about 280,000 clones; roughly 91% occur once, and the top ten carry 2% to 2.5%. The receptor comes from a woman aged 60-70 years in a cohort exposed to, infected with or recovered from COVID-19 (not recorded which). The sequenced material came from PBMCs or T cells enriched from blood (not recorded which). The rearrangement joins TRBV28 to TRBJ2-2; 10 positions match TRBD1. The CDR3 DNA reads as TGTGCCAGCAGCTTCTCCAGACAGGGGGCCACCGGGGAGCTGTTTTTT. Residues: CASSFSRQGATGELFF.